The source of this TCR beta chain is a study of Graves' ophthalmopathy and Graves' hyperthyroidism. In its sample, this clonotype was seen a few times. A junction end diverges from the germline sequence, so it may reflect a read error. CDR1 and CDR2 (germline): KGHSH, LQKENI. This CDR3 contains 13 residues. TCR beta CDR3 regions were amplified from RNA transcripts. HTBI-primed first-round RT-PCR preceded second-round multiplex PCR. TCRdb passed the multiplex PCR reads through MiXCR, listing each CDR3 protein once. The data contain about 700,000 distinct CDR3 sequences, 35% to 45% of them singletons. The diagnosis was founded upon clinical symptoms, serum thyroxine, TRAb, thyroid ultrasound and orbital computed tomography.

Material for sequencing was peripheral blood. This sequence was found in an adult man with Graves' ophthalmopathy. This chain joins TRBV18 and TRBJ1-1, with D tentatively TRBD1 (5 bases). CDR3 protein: CASSPQVWAEAFF. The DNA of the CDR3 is TGTGCCAGCTCTCCACAGGTATGGGCTGAAGCTTTCTTT.